These T cell receptor beta chains were read from a single sample in a study of blood T cell repertoires in COVID-19. The data were produced by immunoSEQ multiplex PCR, yet TCRdb's version contains in-frame clones alone and is incomplete. The sample lists hundreds of thousands of clones; about 82% were seen once. Sequenced input: peripheral blood. Source of these receptors: a woman aged 45-65 years with active or convalescent COVID-19. CDR3s leave out the opening cysteine and the closing phenylalanine or tryptophan. The order of the fields is V gene, J gene, D gene, CDR3 protein. D genes are given only for firm matches.

V: TRBV5-4
J: TRBJ2-1
D: TRBD2
CDR3: ASSFKTSGVYNEQF

V: TRBV5-1
J: TRBJ2-7
D: NA
CDR3: ASSPQGGAGIYEQY

V: TRBV7-9
J: TRBJ2-3
D: NA
CDR3: ASSLDRSSDTQY

V: TRBV5-4
J: TRBJ1-2
D: NA
CDR3: ASSGSAKGGYGYT

V: TRBV18
J: TRBJ1-2
D: NA
CDR3: ASSTRTGGSYGYT

V: TRBV3-1/TRBV3-2
J: TRBJ2-7
D: NA
CDR3: ASSPQPVGGYEQY

V: TRBV6-2/TRBV6-3
J: TRBJ1-6
D: NA
CDR3: ASSYIRVPNSPLH

V: TRBV3-1/TRBV3-2
J: TRBJ2-1
D: TRBD2
CDR3: ASSQDTASGIYEQF

V: TRBV5-1
J: TRBJ2-7
D: TRBD2
CDR3: ASSFPGGWQY

V: TRBV28
J: TRBJ1-2
D: NA
CDR3: ASSLVRPTSNYGYT

V: TRBV19
J: TRBJ2-4
D: TRBD2
CDR3: ASSIVGSGRAVAAKNIQY

V: TRBV25-1
J: TRBJ2-7
D: TRBD2
CDR3: ASSDPAGLDYEQY

V: TRBV30
J: TRBJ1-3
D: NA
CDR3: AWSVNLGQAPGNTIY